This T cell receptor beta chain came from a study of long-term antiretroviral therapy in people with HIV. On the study more broadly: Initial samples were collected about a decade before the 2015 immediate-ART recommendation.

Deletions cut 4 bases from V and 2 bases from J, with 14 bases between. Germline-derived CDR1 and CDR2 are MGHRA and YSYEKL. CDR3 size: 15 residues. At the survey level, the v3.0 immunoSEQ assay was run. Sequenced by immunoSEQ multiplex PCR; TCRdb stores in-frame clones only, minus some. This table has 23,000 or so clones, 81% appearing once. Every HIV-positive participant received treatment in the United States. Samples held about 1-11 million cryopreserved PBMC before DNA extraction. The source is a man between 40 and 49 years old with HIV. V and J are TRBV4-1 and TRBJ1-1; D is possibly TRBD1 (6 bases). The material sequenced was unsorted PBMCs, taken 0.1 years before starting antiretroviral therapy. The chain's CDR3 is CASSLARGLNTEAFF. CDR3 in DNA: TGCGCCAGCAGCCTCGCGCGGGGGCTTAACACTGAAGCTTTCTTT.